A selection of T cell receptor beta chains follows, all from one sample in a study of T-cell memory formation after mild COVID-19. Using its own MiXCR run on the 5' RACE reads, TCRdb lists one record per CDR3 protein. The profile shows some 150,000 distinct CDR3 sequences, approximately 25% of them singletons. Sequencing was done on a sample of PBMCs or a T cell subset sorted from them (not recorded which). Receptors originate from an adult woman who had mild COVID-19 (a few samples of this study predate the infection). Cell type and time point are not known. CDR3s include the opening cysteine and the closing phenylalanine or tryptophan. A D gene is named only where the DNA matches it firmly. Where a row states a size, it is once, few, many or the class of an expanded clone; other rows omit it.

>TRBJ2-1|TRBV12-3/TRBV12-4|15|.|.
CASSLGQEAYNEQFF
TGTGCCAGCAGTTTAGGGCAGGAGGCCTACAATGAGCAGTTCTTC
>TRBJ2-3|TRBV29-1|15|.|.
CSVEHRDRSTDTQYF
TGCAGCGTTGAACACAGGGATCGCAGCACAGATACGCAGTATTTT
>TRBJ2-7|TRBV7-9|17|.|.
CASSLGPAGTRSYEQYF
TGTGCCAGCAGCTTAGGCCCGGCAGGGACGAGGTCCTACGAGCAGTACTTC
>TRBJ1-6|TRBV27|17|.|.
CASSSYGGGSYNSPLHF
TGTGCCAGCAGTTCCTATGGGGGTGGCTCCTATAATTCACCCCTCCACTTT
>TRBJ2-7|TRBV7-9|14|TRBD2|few
CASSPGLAGEEQYF
TGTGCCAGCAGCCCAGGACTAGCGGGAGAAGAGCAGTACTTC
>TRBJ1-5|TRBV6-1|14|.|few
CASSEGGNNQPQHF
TGTGCCAGCAGTGAGGGCGGGAATAATCAGCCCCAGCATTTT
>TRBJ2-7|TRBV2|13|TRBD1|.
CASRGDRGIEQYF
TGTGCCTCAAGGGGGGACAGGGGTATCGAGCAGTACTTC
>TRBJ2-3|TRBV20-1|15|TRBD2|.
CSANGLAGTTDTQYF
TGCAGTGCTAATGGACTAGCGGGAACCACAGATACGCAGTATTTT
>TRBJ1-4|TRBV4-2|16|.|.
CASSQDLEGWGEKLFF
TGTGCCAGCAGCCAAGATTTGGAGGGATGGGGGGAAAAACTGTTTTTT
>TRBJ2-5|TRBV15|14|.|.
CATSSADIPETQYF
TGTGCCACCAGCAGCGCGGACATTCCAGAGACCCAGTACTTC
>TRBJ1-2|TRBV9|14|.|.
CASSSEEGLPGYTF
TGTGCCAGCAGCTCAGAGGAGGGGCTGCCTGGCTACACCTTC
>TRBJ2-7|TRBV15|16|.|.
CATSRDIGGIIYEQYF
TGTGCCACCAGCAGAGATATAGGTGGCATAATCTACGAGCAGTACTTC
>TRBJ1-5|TRBV6-6|15|.|.
CASSTHSPVDQPQHF
TGTGCCAGCAGTACACATTCACCTGTGGATCAGCCCCAGCATTTT